These 29 T cell receptor beta chains came from one sample sequenced in a study of blood T cell repertoires in COVID-19 (dated by TCRdb to 2019 to 2021). Libraries were prepared through the immunoSEQ multiplex PCR assay. The source is immuneACCESS, and TCRdb retained only in-frame sequences with V and J called. Part of the clones is not carried over; for the studies checked, unresolved V genes explain less than half of this, and the remainder is unexplained. This sample comprises 150,000 to 200,000 clones, roughly four fifths of them detected only once. The ten largest make up 6.5% to 8.5% of the sample. Sequenced input: peripheral blood. The receptors shown here come from a woman in her 70s with COVID-19, enrolled during active disease.

CDR3 loop: CASSVGLAGGYEQYF. The CDR3 DNA reads TGTGCCAGCAGCGTAGGATTAGCGGGAGGCTACGAGCAGTACTTC. This chain uses TRBV9 with TRBJ2-7; 10 bases match TRBD2. The CDR3 runs 15 residues. After removal of 0 bases from V and 3 bases from J, the junction contained 3 bases not matched to a gene. Germline V gene lookup returns CDR1 SGDLS and CDR2 YYNGEE. The whole variable domain, filled in from reference TRBV9 and TRBJ2-7, reads DSGVTQTPKHLITATGQRVTLRCSPRSGDLSVYWYQQSLDQGLQFLIQYYNGEERAKGNILERFSAQQFPDLHSELNLSSLELGDSALYFCASSVGLAGGYEQYFGPGTRLTVT.

The chain combines TRBV28 with TRBJ1-5; maybe TRBD1 (6 bases). The CDR3 runs 13 residues. Germline V lookup: CDR1 MDHEN, CDR2 SYDVKM. Trimming removed 6 bases from V and 4 bases from J, with 10 bases in between. The CDR3 region has the DNA TGTGCCAGCAGGAATACAGGGAATCAGCCCCAGCATTTT. It is translated as CASRNTGNQPQHF.

The sample holds a few counts of this clone. This rearrangement joins TRBV18 to TRBJ1-1; D possibly corresponds to TRBD1 (6 bases). Trimming removed 0 bases at V and 4 bases at J, with 15 bases between. Germline CDR1 is KGHSH and CDR2 is LQKENI. The CDR3 runs to 16 residues. The CDR3 here is CASSPPSRGRGTEAFF. CDR3 nucleotides: TGTGCCAGCTCACCACCGAGCCGGGGCAGGGGCACTGAAGCTTTCTTT.

This clone showed up just once. The V gene is TRBV7-7, the J gene TRBJ2-7, with TRBD1 matching over 7 bases. Germline trimming cut 4 bases from V and 6 bases from J; bases unmatched to any gene: 12. The CDR3 contains 15 residues. The germline gives CDR1 SSHAT, CDR2 FNYEAQ (reference sequence). In nucleotides, the CDR3 is TGTGCCAGCAGCTCAACACAGGGGCCCCTCGGCGAGCAGTACTTC. This codes for CASSSTQGPLGEQYF.

About this clone: Germline is not matched at one junction end, which may reflect a read error. This chain uses TRBV6-1 with TRBJ1-6; 9 nucleotides match TRBD1. In germline, CDR1 is MNHNS, CDR2 SASEGT. The CDR3 covers 17 residues. The CDR3: CASSEAGQGLRDSTLHF. The CDR3 DNA reads TGTGCCAGCAGTGAAGCGGGACAGGGCCTCCGGGATTCAACCCTCCACTTT.

This chain connects TRBV30 to TRBJ1-2; D may be TRBD1 (6 bases). The germline V gene has CDR1 GTSNPN and CDR2 SVGIG (reference sequence). V lost 2 bases, J lost 2 bases, and 18 bases lay in between. The CDR3 has 16 residues. This chain's CDR3 is CAWSRPYRQENYGYTF. The DNA for the CDR3 is TGTGCCTGGAGTAGACCCTATCGACAGGAAAACTATGGCTACACCTTC.

The chain joins TRBV5-1 to TRBJ2-1; D may be TRBD2 (6 bases). Germline V gives CDR1 SGHRS, CDR2 YFSETQ. Trimming pared 0 bases from V and 4 bases from J, leaving 14 bases between. The CDR3 contains 16 residues. The CDR3 bases are TGCGCCAGCAGCTTGGGCGTTCGGGGGAGGTACAATGAGCAGTTCTTC. Protein sequence: CASSLGVRGRYNEQFF.

This chain connects TRBV28 to TRBJ2-4; 7 nucleotides match TRBD2. J gave up 8 bases and V 4 bases, and 8 bases lay outside the gene matches. The CDR3 has 14 residues. Germline-derived CDR1 and CDR2 are MDHEN and SYDVKM. The CDR3: CASSSGSAGDIQYF. DNA for the CDR3: TGTGCCAGCAGTTCCGGGTCGGCGGGGGACATTCAGTACTTC.

The chain has TRBV5-4 and TRBJ2-7; a weak D match, TRBD2 (5 bases). Germline assignment: CDR1 SGHNT and CDR2 YYREEE (reference sequence). There are 16 residues in the CDR3. With 3 bases removed from V and 2 bases from J, the gap between germline ends came to 18 bases. In DNA, the CDR3 is TGTGCCAGCAGCTCGAAGGAACGAGGGTTGGCCTACGAGCAGTACTTC. Protein product: CASSSKERGLAYEQYF.

V usage is TRBV6-4 and J usage is TRBJ1-1; 11 nucleotides align to TRBD1. This CDR3 is built from 17 residues. J gave up 3 bases and V 10 bases, and 16 bases lay outside the gene matches. Germline V CDR1 and CDR2: MRHNA, SNTAGT. The CDR3: CATIRWTGGKFYTEAFF. The CDR3, as DNA: TGTGCCACGATTAGATGGACAGGGGGCAAGTTTTACACTGAAGCTTTCTTT.

The rearrangement uses TRBV6-5 and TRBJ1-6, with 7 bases fitting TRBD1. After removal of 2 bases from V and 3 bases from J, the junction contained 4 bases not matched to a gene. The germline V gene encodes CDR1 MNHEY and CDR2 SVGAGI. CDR3 length equals 16 residues. The CDR3, as DNA: TGTGCCAGCAGTTACCGCGGGACAGTCTATAATTCACCCCTCCACTTT. This gives the protein CASSYRGTVYNSPLHF.

The chain combines TRBV28 with TRBJ2-1; 9 nucleotides line up with TRBD2. The CDR3 runs to 15 residues. V lost 10 bases to trimming and J lost 8 bases; unmatched junction nucleotides: 15. Looked up from germline, CDR1 is MDHEN and CDR2 is SYDVKM. CDR3 bases: TGTGCCACCACCGATGGAGCTAGCGGGATTTATGAGCAGTTCTTC. This gives the protein CATTDGASGIYEQFF.

This clone was observed a few times. The chain combines TRBV6-1 with TRBJ2-1; D may be TRBD1 (5 bases). The germline V gene encodes CDR1 MNHNS and CDR2 SASEGT. The CDR3 extends over 14 amino acids. The V gene lost 3 bases and the J gene lost 3 bases, with 9 bases spanning the gap. CDR3 residues: CASSDLGLYNEQFF. Here the CDR3 DNA reads TGTGCCAGCAGTGATCTGGGGCTCTACAATGAGCAGTTCTTC.

The rearrangement uses TRBV2 and TRBJ1-5, with 8 bases aligning to TRBD1. The CDR3 extends over 15 amino acids. The ends lost 3 bases at V and 3 bases at J; junction bases unmatched: 4. The V gene's germline CDR1 is SNHLY and CDR2 FYNNEI. The CDR3 spells CASSEYRGNNQPQHF. The CDR3 nucleotides are TGTGCCAGCAGTGAGTACAGGGGGAACAATCAGCCCCAGCATTTT.

The chain joins TRBV27 to TRBJ1-6; D call uncertain. The CDR3 runs to 13 residues. Germline V gene sequence: CDR1 MNHEY, CDR2 SMNVEV (reference sequence). Trimming removed 6 bases from V and 3 bases from J, with 6 bases in between. CDR3 sequence reads: CASSLNYNSPLHF. The CDR3 coding sequence is TGTGCCAGCAGCCTTAACTATAATTCACCCCTCCACTTT.

The CDR3 DNA sequence: TGTGCCTGGGAAGCCGGGGCTGAAGCTTTCTTT. This codes for CAWEAGAEAFF. The rearrangement links TRBV30 to TRBJ1-1; D gene unclear. The V gene lost 5 bases and the J gene lost 6 bases, with 10 bases spanning the gap. Germline V gene data show CDR1 as GTSNPN and CDR2 as SVGIG (reference sequence). The length of the CDR3 is 11 residues. The full variable domain, its missing parts supplied by reference TRBV30 and TRBJ1-1, is SQTIHQWPATLVQPVGSPLSLECTVEGTSNPNLYWYRQAAGRGLQLLFYSVGIGQISSEVPQNLSASRPQDRQFILSSKKLLLSDSGFYLCAWEAGAEAFFGQGTRLTVV.

This rearrangement joins TRBV24-1 to TRBJ2-7; D call uncertain. The CDR3 is 19 residues long. Germline-derived CDR1 and CDR2 are KGHDR and SFDVKD. V lost 0 bases and J lost 3, with 23 bases in between. CDR3 DNA sequence: TGTGCCACCAGTGATTTGTCCCTGCCGCTCGGCAGCCGACACTACGAGCAGTACTTC. Translating gives CATSDLSLPLGSRHYEQYF.

This chain uses TRBV9 with TRBJ1-1, with a possible D match to TRBD1 (6 bases). CDR1 and CDR2 (germline): SGDLS, YYNGEE. This CDR3 spans 18 amino acids. Trimming took off 0 bases at V and 5 bases at J, with 23 bases between the two ends. The CDR3 here is CASSVVEGTSLGATEAFF. The CDR3, as DNA: TGTGCCAGCAGCGTAGTAGAAGGGACAAGTCTTGGGGCGACTGAAGCTTTCTTT.

The CDR3 reads CASSRRQGPYEQYF. CDR3 nucleotides: TGCGCCAGCAGCCGACGACAGGGGCCCTACGAGCAGTACTTC. V and J are TRBV5-1 and TRBJ2-7, with TRBD1 matching over 8 bases. Per the germline V gene, CDR1 is SGHRS and CDR2 is YFSETQ. The CDR3 is 14 residues long. Trimming removed 4 bases from V and 2 bases from J; junction bases left unmatched: 5. Filled out from reference TRBV5-1 and TRBJ2-7, the complete variable domain reads KAGVTQTPRYLIKTRGQQVTLSCSPISGHRSVSWYQQTPGQGLQFLFEYFSETQRNKGNFPGRFSGRQFSNSRSEMNVSTLELGDSALYLCASSRRQGPYEQYFGPGTRLTVT.

This chain joins TRBV11-2 and TRBJ2-1, with D possibly TRBD1 on 6 matching bases. The CDR3 covers 16 residues. Germline V gives CDR1 SGHAT, CDR2 FQNNGV. Trimming removed 7 bases at V and 7 bases at J, with 23 bases between. The CDR3 nucleotides are TGTGCCAGCACCGTAGACAGGCCCCCTAATCGGAATGAGCAGTTCTTC. Translated, it gives CASTVDRPPNRNEQFF.

The V gene is TRBV15, the J gene TRBJ2-7; 7 nucleotides line up with TRBD1. Germline V gives CDR1 LNHNV, CDR2 YYDKDF (reference sequence). This CDR3 is built from 16 residues. Germline trimming cut 4 bases from V and 6 bases from J; bases unmatched to any gene: 15. The DNA of the CDR3 is TGTGCCACCAGCATAGGGAGACAGGGAAGAACGGGCGAGCAGTACTTC. This translates into CATSIGRQGRTGEQYF.

This clone rates as medium-sized. The chain couples TRBV5-1 to TRBJ2-7; 10 nucleotides align to TRBD1. The CDR3 runs 13 residues. CDR1 SGHRS and CDR2 YFSETQ come from the germline V gene. V lost 4 bases and J lost 5; bases outside the gene matches: 3. The CDR3 loop reads CASSMGQGNEQYF. The CDR3 region has the DNA TGCGCCAGCAGCATGGGACAGGGGAACGAGCAGTACTTC.

J is TRBJ2-6 and V is TRBV30, with 7 bases fitting TRBD2. Germline V gene lookup returns CDR1 GTSNPN and CDR2 SVGIG (reference sequence). The CDR3 length is 16 residues. CDR3 protein: CAVKWTSFTGANVLTF. As DNA, the CDR3 is TGTGCTGTTAAATGGACTAGTTTCACTGGGGCCAACGTCCTGACTTTC.

This clone has only one observation. The gene calls are TRBV28 and TRBJ1-1, with D tentatively TRBD1 (6 bases). CDR1 and CDR2 from the germline V gene are MDHEN and SYDVKM. The CDR3 consists of 15 residues. Trimming removed 10 bases from V and 7 bases from J, with 25 bases in between. For the CDR3, the DNA is TGTGCCACTCTCAAGGGGGGGTTCGTTATTAGTGAAGCTTTCTTT. Amino acids: CATLKGGFVISEAFF.

This chain uses TRBV30 with TRBJ2-1; 12 nucleotides agree with TRBD2. The germline CDR1 and CDR2 sequences are GTSNPN and SVGIG (reference sequence). Losses at the gene ends were 0 bases for V and 7 bases for J; bases not matched to a gene: 4. This CDR3 has 15 residues. The CDR3 here is CAWSVPGLAGNEQFF. The CDR3 nucleotides read TGTGCCTGGAGTGTACCTGGACTAGCGGGGAATGAGCAGTTCTTC.

The rearrangement uses TRBV11-1 and TRBJ2-2; no definite D call. The CDR3 totals 13 residues. From germline, CDR1 is SGHAT and CDR2 FQDESV (reference sequence). The V and J ends lost 0 bases and 5 bases respectively, with 4 bases between them. The CDR3 bases are TGTGCCAGCAGCTTAGCTGCGACCGGGGAGCTGTTTTTT. Translation gives CASSLAATGELFF.

V is TRBV5-1 and J is TRBJ2-7, with 7 bases matching TRBD1. J lost 6 bases, V lost 3 bases, and 9 bases had no gene match. The CDR3 is made up of 14 amino acids. Germline V gives CDR1 SGHRS, CDR2 YFSETQ. CDR3 residues: CASSYGQATPEQYF. As DNA, the CDR3 is TGCGCCAGCAGCTATGGACAGGCTACCCCCGAGCAGTACTTC.

The gene calls are TRBV2 and TRBJ1-2; a weak D match, TRBD1 (5 bases). This CDR3 has 14 residues. Per the germline V gene, CDR1 is SNHLY and CDR2 is FYNNEI. Trimming pared 7 bases from V and 0 bases from J, leaving 12 bases between. This chain's CDR3 is CASTPQAANYGYTF. CDR3 sequence (DNA): TGTGCCAGCACCCCACAGGCAGCTAACTATGGCTACACCTTC.

The J gene is TRBJ2-7, the V gene TRBV5-1, with TRBD2 as a possible D gene (6 bases). CDR1 and CDR2 (germline): SGHRS, YFSETQ. The V gene lost 0 bases and the J gene lost 2 bases, with 12 bases spanning the gap. The CDR3 runs to 15 residues. The CDR3 nucleotides are TGCGCCAGCAGCTTGGACGGGACTTCACCCTACGAGCAGTACTTC. This translates into CASSLDGTSPYEQYF.